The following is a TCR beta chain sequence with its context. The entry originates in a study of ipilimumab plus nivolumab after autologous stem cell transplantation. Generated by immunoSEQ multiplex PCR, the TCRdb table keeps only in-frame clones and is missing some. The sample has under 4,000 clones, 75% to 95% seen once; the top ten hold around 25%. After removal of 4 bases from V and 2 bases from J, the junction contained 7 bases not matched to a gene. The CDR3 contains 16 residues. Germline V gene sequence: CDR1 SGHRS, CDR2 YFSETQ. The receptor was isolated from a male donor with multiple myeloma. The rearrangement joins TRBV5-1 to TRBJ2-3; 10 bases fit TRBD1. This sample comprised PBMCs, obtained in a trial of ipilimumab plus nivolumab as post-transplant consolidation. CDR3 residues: CASSLPGQGHTDTQYF. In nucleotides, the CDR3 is TGCGCCAGCAGCCTCCCGGGACAGGGGCACACAGATACGCAGTATTTT.